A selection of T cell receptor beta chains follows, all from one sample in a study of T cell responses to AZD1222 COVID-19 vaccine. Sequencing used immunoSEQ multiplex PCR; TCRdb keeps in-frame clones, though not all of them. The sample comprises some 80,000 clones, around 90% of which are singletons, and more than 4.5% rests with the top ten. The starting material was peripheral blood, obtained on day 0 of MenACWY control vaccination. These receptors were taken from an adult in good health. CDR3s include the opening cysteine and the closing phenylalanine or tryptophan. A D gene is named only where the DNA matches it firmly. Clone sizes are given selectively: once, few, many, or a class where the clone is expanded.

CASTSEGAPNEKLFF | TGTGCCAGTACCTCAGAGGGGGCACCTAATGAAAAACTGTTTTTT | TRBJ1-4 | TRBV19 | - | TRBD1
CASSQEGGGTEQFF | TGTGCCAGCAGCCAAGAAGGGGGGGGCACTGAGCAGTTCTTC | TRBJ2-1 | TRBV3-1/TRBV3-2 | - | -
CASSLTGTGSGNTIYF | TGTGCCAGCAGCTTAACAGGAACAGGCTCTGGAAACACCATATATTTT | TRBJ1-3 | TRBV7-2 | - | -
CASSQDGYAGGTQYF | TGTGCCAGCAGTCAAGACGGATATGCCGGAGGGACCCAGTACTTC | TRBJ2-5 | TRBV7-3 | - | -
CASSSWASPLHF | TGTGCCAGCAGCTCGTGGGCTTCACCCCTCCACTTT | TRBJ1-6 | TRBV7-9 | - | -
CASSRTGGIGYTF | TGTGCCAGCAGTCGGACAGGGGGCATCGGCTACACCTTC | TRBJ1-2 | TRBV6-5 | - | TRBD1
CATSAPFGQVSGNTIYF | TGTGCCACCAGCGCCCCCTTCGGACAGGTCTCTGGAAACACCATATATTTT | TRBJ1-3 | TRBV15 | - | TRBD1
CASSLPSGGTEAFF | TGTGCCAGCAGCTTGCCCTCCGGGGGCACTGAAGCTTTCTTT | TRBJ1-1 | TRBV11-3 | - | -
CASSQGATGFNQPQHF | TGTGCCAGCAGCCAAGGCGCCACAGGGTTCAATCAGCCCCAGCATTTT | TRBJ1-5 | TRBV3-1/TRBV3-2 | - | -
CASSLVVGDQPQHF | TGTGCCAGCAGCTTAGTTGTAGGGGATCAGCCCCAGCATTTT | TRBJ1-5 | TRBV7-2 | - | -
CASPRAASGGPSTDTQYF | TGCGCCAGCCCCCGGGCGGCTAGCGGGGGGCCTAGCACAGATACGCAGTATTTT | TRBJ2-3 | TRBV10-1 | - | TRBD2
CASSPGERTEAFF | TGTGCCAGCAGCCCGGGGGAGAGGACTGAAGCTTTCTTT | TRBJ1-1 | TRBV3-1/TRBV3-2 | - | -
CASSTGYMNTEAFF | TGTGCCAGCAGCACAGGTTACATGAACACTGAAGCTTTCTTT | TRBJ1-1 | TRBV6-2/TRBV6-3 | - | -
CASSDYGAATEAFF | TGTGCCAGCAGTGACTACGGAGCCGCGACTGAAGCTTTCTTT | TRBJ1-1 | TRBV2 | - | -
CASSPPRFF | TGTGCCAGCAGCCCCCCGAGGTTCTTC | TRBJ2-1 | TRBV5-6 | - | -
CAISPGLDQPQHF | TGTGCCATCAGTCCGGGCCTCGATCAGCCCCAGCATTTT | TRBJ1-5 | TRBV10-3 | - | -
CAITSSTSGGSSNTGELFF | TGTGCCATCACTAGTTCCACTAGCGGGGGGAGTTCGAACACCGGGGAGCTGTTTTTT | TRBJ2-2 | TRBV10-3 | - | TRBD2
CASSQDLNQPQHF | TGTGCCAGCAGCCAAGACCTCAATCAGCCCCAGCATTTT | TRBJ1-5 | TRBV2 | - | -
CATSDLTGQGQETQYF | TGTGCCACCAGTGACCTGACGGGGCAGGGTCAAGAGACCCAGTACTTC | TRBJ2-5 | TRBV24-1 | - | -
CASRLGNTQYF | TGTGCCAGCAGACTGGGAAATACGCAGTATTTT | TRBJ2-3 | TRBV7-2 | - | -
CASSSFPSGDGTDTQYF | TGCGCCAGCAGCTCGTTCCCCTCGGGGGACGGCACAGATACGCAGTATTTT | TRBJ2-3 | TRBV5-1 | - | -
CASSLEGLMGEQFF | TGTGCCAGCAGCTTAGAGGGTTTGATGGGTGAGCAGTTCTTC | TRBJ2-1 | TRBV11-3 | once | -
CASTRGRGTGANVLTF | TGTGCCAGCACCAGGGGTAGAGGGACTGGGGCCAACGTCCTGACTTTC | TRBJ2-6 | TRBV2 | - | -
CASNRDGVYGYTF | TGTGCCAGCAACCGTGACGGGGTCTATGGCTACACCTTC | TRBJ1-2 | TRBV5-4 | - | -